The sequence of this TCR beta chain was determined in a study of T cells after yellow fever vaccination. Using its own MiXCR run on the 5' RACE reads, TCRdb lists one record per CDR3 protein. The profile covers 96,000 or so distinct CDR3 sequences, with almost 9% appearing a single time and around a sixth taken by the ten largest. Germline CDR1 and CDR2: DFQATT and SNEGSKA (reference sequence). The CDR3 consists of 18 residues. The ends lost 0 bases at V and 0 bases at J; junction bases unmatched: 10. This clonotype has at least ten counts. This sequence was found in a young man who received the YFV17D yellow fever vaccine. The material was CD8+ T cells not binding an NS4B(214-222) dextramer, sorted from PBMCs, obtained less than 16 days after the first yellow fever vaccination. The V gene is TRBV20-1, the J gene TRBJ2-5, with 10 positions matching TRBD2. Here the CDR3 reads CSARDQSSGGEYQETQYF. CDR3 in DNA: TGCAGTGCTAGAGATCAGTCTAGCGGGGGCGAGTACCAAGAGACCCAGTACTTC.